Included here is one T cell receptor (beta chain) sequence, with context. The antigen remains undetermined. The data belong to a study of response to subunit inactivated influenza vaccine. The CDR3 is made up of 13 amino acids. CDR1 is SGHRS, CDR2 YFSETQ, per germline. The V end was cut by 4 bases, the J end by 8 bases, with 13 bases between. Study-level points and caveats: Authors suggested each seasonal flu vaccination may recruit only limited numbers of new T cells.

One entry per CDR3 protein results from TCRdb running MiXCR on the RT-PCR reads. Here the sample spans hundreds of thousands of distinct CDR3 sequences, 15% to 18% being singletons. The chain is built from TRBV5-1 and TRBJ2-1; D possibly corresponds to TRBD2 (7 bases). The starting material was PBMCs from blood, obtained about 11 days after vaccination. The sequence derives from a man aged 45-60 years who received an inactivated influenza vaccine. The CDR3 DNA follows: TGCGCCAGCAGCGACGGGGGGCCGGATGAGCAGTTCTTC. Protein: CASSDGGPDEQFF.